Listed below are T cell receptor beta chains from one sample, sequenced in a study of T cell clonotyping in hematopoietic cell transplantation. TCRdb's table, derived via immunoSEQ multiplex PCR, lists solely in-frame clones and lacks some. The table lists 75,000 to 95,000 clones, 90% to 96% of them singletons. The starting material was peripheral blood mononuclear cells, obtained before stem cell transplant. These receptors were obtained from a woman between 45 and 60 years old with acute myeloid leukemia. Some clones in this sample may be carry-over from other donors' samples. Each CDR3 is given with its conserved first and last residue. D genes are given only for firm matches.

d_gene: TRBD2
v_gene: TRBV30
j_gene: TRBJ2-2
CDR3aa: CAWTGLAGTGELFF

d_gene: TRBD1
v_gene: TRBV6-4
j_gene: TRBJ1-1
CDR3aa: CASRSPGTEIRGNTEAFF

d_gene: NA
v_gene: TRBV28
j_gene: TRBJ1-2
CDR3aa: CASTVHRNSYGYTF

d_gene: NA
v_gene: TRBV30
j_gene: TRBJ2-5
CDR3aa: CAWRPRETQYF

d_gene: NA
v_gene: TRBV5-8
j_gene: TRBJ1-2
CDR3aa: CASSFKGSNYGYTF

d_gene: TRBD1
v_gene: TRBV7-7
j_gene: TRBJ1-1
CDR3aa: CAIGTGLNSEAFF

d_gene: NA
v_gene: TRBV5-1
j_gene: TRBJ1-5
CDR3aa: CASSLAGKQPQHF

d_gene: TRBD2
v_gene: TRBV18
j_gene: TRBJ2-7
CDR3aa: CASSPPGSSGGYEQYF

d_gene: TRBD1
v_gene: TRBV27
j_gene: TRBJ1-2
CDR3aa: CASSLRPGQLYGYTF

d_gene: TRBD2
v_gene: TRBV27
j_gene: TRBJ2-7
CDR3aa: CARPGLADSYEQYF

d_gene: NA
v_gene: TRBV5-6
j_gene: TRBJ2-7
CDR3aa: CASSLPRAEQYF

d_gene: NA
v_gene: TRBV6-5
j_gene: TRBJ1-1
CDR3aa: CASSSPGDNTEAFF

d_gene: NA
v_gene: TRBV30
j_gene: TRBJ2-5
CDR3aa: CAWSVGRETQYF

d_gene: NA
v_gene: TRBV11-2
j_gene: TRBJ1-1
CDR3aa: CASSLEVNTEAFF

d_gene: NA
v_gene: TRBV11-2
j_gene: TRBJ1-1
CDR3aa: CASSSYNRDEAFF

d_gene: NA
v_gene: TRBV5-1
j_gene: TRBJ2-2
CDR3aa: CASRYGGGHSNTGELFF

d_gene: NA
v_gene: TRBV19
j_gene: TRBJ1-3
CDR3aa: CASRLETAGNTIYF

d_gene: TRBD1
v_gene: TRBV10-3
j_gene: TRBJ1-2
CDR3aa: CAISESRDRGGDGYTF

d_gene: NA
v_gene: TRBV1
j_gene: TRBJ1-2
CDR3aa: CTSSQDLVRFNYGYTF

d_gene: NA
v_gene: TRBV5-6
j_gene: TRBJ1-5
CDR3aa: CASSARFSNQPQHF

d_gene: TRBD1
v_gene: TRBV6-6
j_gene: TRBJ1-1
CDR3aa: CASSPDRDAMNTEAFF

d_gene: TRBD2
v_gene: TRBV19
j_gene: TRBJ2-1
CDR3aa: CASSIWLAGDNEQFF

d_gene: NA
v_gene: TRBV4-1
j_gene: TRBJ2-4
CDR3aa: CASSHPDHVDIQYF

d_gene: NA
v_gene: TRBV30
j_gene: TRBJ1-4
CDR3aa: CAWTSRGGEKLFF

d_gene: NA
v_gene: TRBV29-1
j_gene: TRBJ1-2
CDR3aa: CSVRRGDLYGYTF

d_gene: NA
v_gene: TRBV12-5
j_gene: TRBJ2-3
CDR3aa: CASGPAEFGTDTQYF

d_gene: NA
v_gene: TRBV28
j_gene: NA
CDR3aa: CASSLKGIYEQYF

d_gene: NA
v_gene: TRBV12-5
j_gene: TRBJ1-1
CDR3aa: CASRGGLNTEAFF

d_gene: NA
v_gene: TRBV7-2
j_gene: TRBJ2-7
CDR3aa: CASSRQGWEQYF

d_gene: NA
v_gene: TRBV7-9
j_gene: TRBJ2-3
CDR3aa: CASSLRQGTDTQYF

d_gene: TRBD1
v_gene: TRBV11-2
j_gene: TRBJ2-3
CDR3aa: CASSLDRGPTDTQYF

d_gene: TRBD1
v_gene: TRBV2
j_gene: TRBJ1-1
CDR3aa: CASMYLSQGATNTEAFF

d_gene: TRBD1
v_gene: TRBV28
j_gene: TRBJ1-4
CDR3aa: CASLTGGAVEKLFF

d_gene: TRBD1
v_gene: TRBV6-1
j_gene: TRBJ1-2
CDR3aa: CASSEHRDSYGYTF

d_gene: TRBD2
v_gene: TRBV7-2
j_gene: TRBJ2-3
CDR3aa: CASSRKRGHTDTQYF

d_gene: NA
v_gene: TRBV6-1
j_gene: TRBJ1-2
CDR3aa: CASSYRDTNYGYTF

d_gene: TRBD1
v_gene: TRBV9
j_gene: TRBJ1-6
CDR3aa: CASSAGQGAGSPLHF

d_gene: TRBD2
v_gene: TRBV2
j_gene: TRBJ2-7
CDR3aa: CASILAGASYEQYF

d_gene: TRBD2
v_gene: TRBV27
j_gene: TRBJ2-2
CDR3aa: CASSRRLAGGRAAGTGELFF

d_gene: NA
v_gene: TRBV21-1
j_gene: TRBJ1-3
CDR3aa: CASSKVPASGNTIYF

d_gene: NA
v_gene: TRBV30
j_gene: TRBJ2-7
CDR3aa: CAWSPIVTYEQYF

d_gene: NA
v_gene: TRBV2
j_gene: TRBJ2-7
CDR3aa: CASTGASEQYF

d_gene: TRBD1
v_gene: TRBV2
j_gene: TRBJ2-7
CDR3aa: CASRGTGGYEQYF

d_gene: NA
v_gene: TRBV6-1
j_gene: TRBJ1-1
CDR3aa: CASWRMNTEAFF

d_gene: TRBD1
v_gene: TRBV2
j_gene: TRBJ2-7
CDR3aa: CASSEGDRLYEQYF

d_gene: NA
v_gene: TRBV5-5
j_gene: TRBJ2-5
CDR3aa: CATSDERASQETQYF